The 28 T cell receptor beta chains given below trace back to one sample, sequenced in a study of T cell repertoires in cytomegalovirus infection. TCRdb reprocessed the reads via MiXCR and lists one record per CDR3 protein. The repertoire has fewer than 550,000 distinct CDR3 sequences, roughly a third of them found once; the top ten carry about an eighth. Sequencing input: PBMCs. These receptors were obtained from a human donor in good health (CMV status not recorded). Some clones in this sample may be carry-over from other donors' samples.

The genes are TRBV15 and TRBJ2-6; D is unresolved. V lost 5 bases, J lost 0 bases, and 17 bases lay in between. This CDR3 spans 18 amino acids. CDR1 and CDR2 from the germline V gene are LNHNV and YYDKDF (reference sequence). The CDR3 here is CATSGLRRSSSGANVLTF. CDR3 nucleotides: TGTGCCACCAGCGGCCTGAGGCGGTCCTCCTCTGGGGCCAACGTCCTGACTTTC.

This chain connects TRBV5-1 to TRBJ1-4; D is unresolved. V was cut by 2 bases and J by 4 bases, with 9 bases left in between. This CDR3 has 14 amino acids. Germline values: CDR1 SGHRS, CDR2 YFSETQ. For the CDR3, the DNA is TGCGCCAGCAGCTTAAACGGCGGTAATGAAAAACTGTTTTTT. As protein: CASSLNGGNEKLFF.

The V call is TRBV6-5, the J call TRBJ2-2; D is ambiguous. V lost 2 bases and J 7 bases, leaving 8 bases between the germline ends. The CDR3 is made up of 13 amino acids. CDR1 and CDR2 (germline): MNHEY, SVGAGI. DNA for the CDR3: TGTGCCAGCAGTTACCCCCCGGGCGGGGAGCTGTTTTTT. Translating it yields CASSYPPGGELFF.

This clonotype was observed at least ten times. The chain couples TRBV25-1 to TRBJ1-2, with D unclear. CDR1 MGHDK and CDR2 SYGVNS come from the germline V gene. Trimming removed 6 bases from V and 4 bases from J, with 27 bases in between. The CDR3 consists of 18 residues. CDR3 residues: CASRPTTPGNSDFYGYTF. The CDR3 coding sequence is TGTGCCAGCAGACCTACAACCCCCGGGAACTCCGATTTCTATGGCTACACCTTC.

This clonotype showed up just a few times. V gene TRBV27 combines with J gene TRBJ1-2; D is perhaps TRBD1 (5 bases). This CDR3 spans 14 amino acids. CDR1 is MNHEY, CDR2 SMNVEV, per germline (reference sequence). With 3 bases removed from V and 7 bases from J, the gap between germline ends came to 15 bases. The CDR3 nucleotides are TGTGCCAGCAGTTTTGTCGGGTCAGGGTTTGGCTACACCTTC. Amino acid sequence: CASSFVGSGFGYTF.

This clonotype was seen at least ten times. The chain recombines TRBV7-2 with TRBJ1-2, with 8 positions matching TRBD1. The germline V gene encodes CDR1 SGHTA and CDR2 FQGNSA. The CDR3 sequence is 13 residues long. The J segment lost 11 bases and the V segment lost 5 bases, leaving 10 bases of the junction unmatched. CDR3 coding DNA: TGTGCCAGCAGCGTCGGACAGGGTCTCGGGTACACCTTC. This gives the protein CASSVGQGLGYTF.

The chain couples TRBV5-6 to TRBJ1-2; weak D call: TRBD1 (6 bases). In germline, CDR1 is SGHDT, CDR2 YYEEEE. Trimming left V 5 bases short and J 1 base short, with 9 bases between. The CDR3 length is 13 residues. This chain's CDR3 is CASRDSYNYGYTF. The CDR3 DNA sequence: TGTGCCAGCAGGGACAGCTATAACTATGGCTACACCTTC.

V is TRBV23-1 and J is TRBJ1-6; 9 positions match TRBD1. TRBV23-1 is identified as an open reading frame with a role that is uncertain. J lost 10 bases, V lost 0 bases, and 13 bases had no gene match. CDR3 length: 18 amino acids. The CDR3 spells CASSQSQDRGLSTSPLHF. Here the CDR3 DNA reads TGCGCCAGCAGTCAATCGCAGGACAGGGGCCTGTCAACGTCACCCCTCCACTTT.

This clonotype appeared a few times. The chain couples TRBV20-1 to TRBJ2-1; 9 bases agree with TRBD2. CDR1 is DFQATT, CDR2 SNEGSKA, per germline (reference sequence). V lost 5 bases to trimming and J lost 0 bases; unmatched junction nucleotides: 8. The CDR3 runs 16 residues. CDR3 sequence reads: CSARRLADSSYNEQFF. Written as DNA, the CDR3 is TGCAGTGCTCGTAGACTAGCGGATAGCTCCTACAATGAGCAGTTCTTC.

This clonotype showed up just a few times. The rearrangement joins TRBV6-2 or TRBV6-3 to TRBJ2-3; D is unclear. Trimming pared 5 bases from V and 3 bases from J, leaving 9 bases between. CDR3 length equals 13 residues. CDR1 is MNHEY, CDR2 SVGEGT, per germline. The CDR3 loop reads CASSQAQTDTQYF. In DNA form, the CDR3 reads TGTGCCAGCAGTCAAGCCCAGACAGATACGCAGTATTTT.

V gene TRBV6-2 or TRBV6-3 combines with J gene TRBJ1-6; D perhaps matches TRBD1 (5 bases). Deletions cut 11 bases from V and 4 bases from J, with 15 bases between. This CDR3 comprises 14 residues. Germline CDR1 and CDR2: MNHEY and SVGEGT. The CDR3: CASTPRAYNSPLHF. The CDR3 DNA follows: TGTGCCTCAACCCCCAGGGCTTATAATTCACCCCTCCACTTT.

The gene calls are TRBV7-6 and TRBJ2-1; D remains ambiguous. V lost 5 bases to trimming and J lost 1 base, with 12 bases between them. The CDR3 totals 15 residues. Germline assignment: CDR1 SGHVS and CDR2 FNYEAQ. The CDR3 coding sequence is TGTGCCAGCAGCCCCACGACAATTTCCTACAATGAGCAGTTCTTC. Its translation: CASSPTTISYNEQFF.

Comment on this clonotype: A read error is likely, as this CDR3 ends without the conserved phenylalanine or tryptophan. The chain joins TRBV3-1 to TRBJ2-5; no definite D call. V dropped 1 base and J dropped 5 bases, with 14 bases sitting between them. The CDR3 is 15 residues long. Germline V gives CDR1 LGHDT, CDR2 YNNKEL (reference sequence). This chain's CDR3 is CASSQAREQVETQYL. The CDR3 DNA is TGTGCCAGCAGCCAAGCTAGAGAGCAGGTGGAGACCCAGTACTTA.

The CDR3 DNA follows: TGTGCCAGCAGTTACCCCCAGATGGACAGAGACCAAGAGACCCAGTACTTC. Protein sequence: CASSYPQMDRDQETQYF. V gene TRBV6-2 or TRBV6-3 combines with J gene TRBJ2-5, with a weak D call TRBD1 (6 bases). The V gene lost 2 bases and the J gene lost 0 bases, with 16 bases spanning the gap. Germline values: CDR1 MNHEY, CDR2 SVGEGT. This CDR3 has 17 residues.

As concerns this clonotype: One junction end does not reproduce the germline sequence, and a read error may be involved. This chain uses TRBV6-2 or TRBV6-3 with TRBJ2-7; D gene ambiguous. Germline assignment: CDR1 MNHEY and CDR2 SVGEGT. CDR3 size: 15 residues. Here the CDR3 DNA reads TGTGACAGCAGTTCCAACCACTGGTTAGTATCCGAGCAGTACTTC. Translated: CDSSSNHWLVSEQYF.

This chain uses TRBV12-3 or TRBV12-4 with TRBJ1-1; tentative D call: TRBD1 (5 bases). CDR3 length: 13 residues. The V end lost 7 bases, the J end lost 5 bases, and 14 bases lay between the germline ends. The CDR3: CASNGGGRTEAFF. The DNA of the CDR3 is TGTGCCAGCAATGGTGGGGGGAGAACTGAAGCTTTCTTT.

Only a few counts were recorded for this clonotype. The chain carries TRBV6-5 and TRBJ2-5; maybe TRBD2 (6 bases). Between the trimmed V and J ends, which lost 7 bases and 4 bases, there was a span of 16 bases. The CDR3 is 14 residues long. The germline V gene encodes CDR1 MNHEY and CDR2 SVGAGI. The CDR3: CASTKFGGAETQYF. As DNA, the CDR3 is TGTGCCAGCACCAAGTTTGGAGGGGCAGAGACCCAGTACTTC.

There are a few counts of this clonotype. The rearrangement uses TRBV10-3 and TRBJ2-7; a possible D gene is TRBD2 (5 bases). Trimming removed 0 bases at V and 0 bases at J, with 18 bases between. There are 18 residues in the CDR3. Germline lookup yields CDR1 ENHRY and CDR2 SYGVKD. This CDR3 is CAISESALAIRSSYEQYF. CDR3 nucleotide sequence: TGTGCCATCAGTGAGTCCGCTTTAGCGATACGGAGCTCCTACGAGCAGTACTTC.

The V gene is TRBV2, the J gene TRBJ1-2, with TRBD1 matching 7 bases. The germline CDR1 and CDR2 sequences are SNHLY and FYNNEI. V shed 3 bases, J shed 4 bases, and the junction held 5 bases outside the gene matches. The CDR3 length is 14 residues. The CDR3: CASSETGRSYGYTF. DNA of the CDR3: TGTGCCAGCAGTGAGACAGGGCGCAGCTATGGCTACACCTTC.

The rearrangement uses TRBV24-1 and TRBJ2-5, with D maybe TRBD1 (5 bases). Germline CDR1 reads KGHDR; CDR2 reads SFDVKD. The CDR3 loop spans 15 amino acids. The V end lost 11 bases, the J end lost 2 bases, and 20 bases lay between the germline ends. CDR3 region: CASRRGMGLQETQYF. CDR3 DNA: TGTGCCAGCAGAAGGGGTATGGGGTTACAAGAGACCCAGTACTTC.

The table lists this clonotype with many counts. The chain couples TRBV7-2 to TRBJ1-3, with 9 bases lining up with TRBD1. The junction had 5 bases not matched to a gene; V was cut back by 5 bases and J by 0 bases. The germline V gene encodes CDR1 SGHTA and CDR2 FQGNSA. The CDR3 covers 16 residues. The CDR3, as DNA: TGTGCCAGCAGCCCCGGGACAGGGAGCTCTGGAAACACCATATATTTT. Protein: CASSPGTGSSGNTIYF.

The chain carries TRBV14 and TRBJ2-2, with D possibly TRBD2 on 5 matching bases. The CDR3 runs 14 residues. Germline CDR1 is SGHDN and CDR2 is FVKESK. V was clipped by 5 bases and J by 3 bases, with 10 bases between them. CDR3 nucleotides: TGTGCCAGCAGCTTGTGGCGGGACACCGGGGAGCTGTTTTTT. Its translation is CASSLWRDTGELFF.

As for this clonotype: Since no conserved phenylalanine or tryptophan closes the CDR3, a read error is the likely cause. This chain uses TRBV6-2 or TRBV6-3 with TRBJ2-1, with 9 bases aligning to TRBD2. The CDR3 contains 14 residues. Germline lookup yields CDR1 MNHEY and CDR2 SVGEGT. J was trimmed by 2 bases and V by 7 bases; bases with no gene match: 3. In DNA form, the CDR3 reads TGTGCCAGCACTCTAGCGGGGACCTACAATGAGCAGTTCTTA. Translated, it gives CASTLAGTYNEQFL.

The chain joins TRBV6-2 or TRBV6-3 to TRBJ2-7; no firm D call. Germline values: CDR1 MNHEY, CDR2 SVGEGT. V dropped 2 bases and J dropped 3 bases, with 11 bases sitting between them. The CDR3 loop spans 14 amino acids. As DNA, the CDR3 is TGTGCCAGCAGTTACGGCAGCGCGAGCTACGAGCAGTACTTC. Its protein product is CASSYGSASYEQYF.

This clonotype was counted many times. The chain links TRBV11-2 to TRBJ2-1; D unclear. Trimming pared 1 base from V and 0 bases from J, leaving 10 bases between. The CDR3 length is 16 residues. The germline V gene has CDR1 SGHAT and CDR2 FQNNGV. CDR3: CASSLGSESSYNEQFF. The CDR3 bases are TGTGCCAGCAGCTTAGGAAGCGAAAGCTCCTACAATGAGCAGTTCTTC.

The rearrangement uses TRBV20-1 and TRBJ2-3, with no clear D. V was cut by 0 bases and J by 4 bases, with 5 bases left in between. The CDR3 sequence is 12 residues long. Per the germline V gene, CDR1 is DFQATT and CDR2 is SNEGSKA (reference sequence). The CDR3 coding sequence is TGCAGTGCTAGAGATCCCCCAGATACGCAGTATTTT. It yields the protein CSARDPPDTQYF.

This clonotype has more than one count but fewer than ten. The chain has TRBV3-1 and TRBJ2-2, with D perhaps matching TRBD1 (6 bases). Trimming took 1 base from V and 9 from J, leaving 9 bases between them. The CDR3 length is 13 residues. The V gene's germline CDR1 is LGHDT and CDR2 YNNKEL (reference sequence). CDR3 DNA sequence: TGTGCCAGCAGCCAAGCAGGGGACCGGGAGCTGTTTTTT. It encodes CASSQAGDRELFF. The whole variable domain, remainder taken from reference TRBV3-1 and TRBJ2-2, is DTAVSQTPKYLVTQMGNDKSIKCEQNLGHDTMYWYKQDSKKFLKIMFSYNNKELIINETVPNRFSPKSPDKAHLNLHINSLELGDSAVYFCASSQAGDRELFFGEGSRLTVL.

The chain has TRBV2 and TRBJ1-6, with D possibly being TRBD1 (5 bases). Germline CDR1 reads SNHLY; CDR2 reads FYNNEI. The CDR3 runs to 15 residues. Deletions cut 3 bases from V and 2 bases from J, with 8 bases between. CDR3 region: CASSEPGPYNSPLHF. The CDR3 DNA reads TGTGCCAGCAGTGAGCCGGGGCCCTATAATTCACCCCTCCACTTT.